This section outlines one TCR beta chain sequence together with its context. What it binds is unknown. The data originate from a study of T-cell reconstitution after alpha-beta-depleted transplantation in children. Findings of the study overall: Among T cells one year after transplant, newly produced cells accounted for most counts and diversity. For some patients, TCRbeta diversity was high at day 60 because of recipient T cells and thymic progenitors that survived.

The germline V gene has CDR1 MNHNY and CDR2 SVGAGI (reference sequence). The CDR3 has 10 amino acids. Trimming cost V 8 bases and J 5 bases, with 3 bases left between them. Molecular barcoding with unique molecular identifiers was used for the TCRbeta library. TCRdb reprocessed the PCR reads with MiXCR, giving one entry per CDR3 protein. This table holds some 310,000 distinct CDR3 sequences, roughly 21% found once. The clonotype was recovered from a male patient under 18 who had a stem cell transplant for acute lymphoblastic leukemia, so the T cells may come from the graft donor. V gene TRBV6-6 combines with J gene TRBJ1-4; no clear D gene. The source material was PBMCs, mostly from graft donor cells, sampled 180 days after TCRalphabeta/CD19-depleted stem cell transplant. CDR3 in DNA: TGTGCCAGCGGAAATGAAAAACTGTTTTTT. Its protein is CASGNEKLFF.